The 2 T cell receptor beta chains presented below share a single source sample, sequenced in a study of T cells after yellow fever vaccination. TCRdb reprocessed the 5' RACE reads with MiXCR, giving one entry per CDR3 protein. Of 300,000 or so distinct CDR3 sequences detected, 7% to 9% appear once; the ten largest clones hold around 17%. The sequencing used PBMCs, collected more than 35 days after the first yellow fever vaccination. Receptor source: a man between 18 and 35 years old who received the YFV17D yellow fever vaccine.

The chain is built from TRBV12-3 or TRBV12-4 and TRBJ2-5; 9 nucleotides agree with TRBD1. J lost 5 bases, V lost 5 bases, and 9 bases had no gene match. The CDR3 sequence is 15 residues long. The CDR3 protein is CASSPGTGRAETQYF. Written as DNA, the CDR3 is TGTGCCAGCAGTCCCGGGACAGGGAGGGCGGAGACCCAGTACTTC.

The chain recombines TRBV10-3 with TRBJ1-2; tentative D call: TRBD1 (6 bases). V lost 2 bases and J 5 bases, leaving 9 bases between the germline ends. Germline values: CDR1 ENHRY, CDR2 SYGVKD. The CDR3 sequence is 13 residues long. CDR3 DNA sequence: TGTGCCATCAGTGAGCGTCAGGGGTATGGCTACACCTTC. This gives the protein CAISERQGYGYTF.